These T cell receptor beta chains were read from a single sample in a study of shared clonotypes between healthy human individuals. Method: immunoSEQ multiplex PCR; TCRdb's copy keeps in-frame clones and lacks some. In the table there are approximately 1,000,000 clones, around 77% of which are singletons. The sequenced sample consisted of memory CD4+ T cells from PBMCs. The receptors shown here come from a young man in good health. Some clones in this sample may be carry-over from other donors' samples. CDR3s include the opening cysteine and the closing phenylalanine or tryptophan. Each record gives: D gene, clone size, J gene, V gene, CDR3 DNA, CDR3 protein. The D gene is left open where the match is weak. Rows may omit the clone size; those that give it use once, few, many or a size class.

D: NA; size: few; J: TRBJ2-2; V: TRBV10-3; DNA: TGTGCCATCAGTGAGTCTGCAGGGGCGCAAACCGGGGAGCTGTTTTTT; CDR3: CAISESAGAQTGELFF
D: TRBD1; size: NA; J: TRBJ1-5; V: TRBV6-6; DNA: TGTGCCAGCAGGCCCCTGACAGGGTTCGGCAATCAGCCCCAGCATTTT; CDR3: CASRPLTGFGNQPQHF
D: TRBD2; size: NA; J: TRBJ2-1; V: TRBV6-7; DNA: TGTGCCCCTGGTTTAGCGGGAGGACCAAACAAGGGGGCCTACAATGAGCAGTTCTTC; CDR3: CAPGLAGGPNKGAYNEQFF
D: NA; size: NA; J: TRBJ2-7; V: TRBV10-3; DNA: TGTGCCGTAAAGACAGACAACTCCTACGAGCAGTACTTC; CDR3: CAVKTDNSYEQYF
D: TRBD2; size: NA; J: TRBJ2-2; V: TRBV25-1; DNA: TGTGCCAGCAGTGAAAATCCTAGCGGGAGGGTGAACACCGGGGAGCTGTTTTTT; CDR3: CASSENPSGRVNTGELFF
D: NA; size: NA; J: TRBJ2-5; V: TRBV18; DNA: TGTGCCAGCTCACCACCGTCTCGGTCAGGAGAGACCCAGTACTTC; CDR3: CASSPPSRSGETQYF
D: NA; size: once; J: TRBJ1-1; V: TRBV28; DNA: TGTGCCAGCAGTTTTGTTGGGTACACTGAAGCTTTCTTT; CDR3: CASSFVGYTEAFF
D: TRBD1; size: NA; J: TRBJ2-7; V: TRBV2; DNA: TGTGCCAGCAGTGAAGGGGTAGACAGGGGGCTTGGCGAGCAGTACTTC; CDR3: CASSEGVDRGLGEQYF
D: TRBD1; size: NA; J: TRBJ1-2; V: TRBV27; DNA: TGTGCCAGCAGTTCGGACAGGGGGCCCAGCAGGGATGGCTACACCTTC; CDR3: CASSSDRGPSRDGYTF
D: NA; size: few; J: TRBJ1-2; V: TRBV5-1; DNA: TGCGCCAGCAGCTTGGGTTGGGAGCGGGGCTACACCTTC; CDR3: CASSLGWERGYTF
D: TRBD2; size: few; J: TRBJ2-5; V: TRBV18; DNA: TGTGCCAGCTCACCACAGGCGGCTAGCGGGAAGGAGACCCAGTACTTC; CDR3: CASSPQAASGKETQYF
D: NA; size: once; J: TRBJ2-2; V: TRBV7-9; DNA: TGTGCCAGCAGCTCCCAGAGCCTCACCGGGGAGCTGTTTTTT; CDR3: CASSSQSLTGELFF
D: NA; size: NA; J: TRBJ1-2; V: TRBV20-1; DNA: TGCAGAGCTAAAAACTATGGCTACACCTTC; CDR3: CRAKNYGYTF
D: TRBD2; size: NA; J: TRBJ2-7; V: TRBV6-1; DNA: TGTGCCAGCAGTGTTAGCGGGAGGGCTTACTACGAGCAGTACTTC; CDR3: CASSVSGRAYYEQYF
D: NA; size: NA; J: TRBJ2-4; V: TRBV28; DNA: TGTGCCAGCACAGGGCAAGAAAACATTCAGTACTTC; CDR3: CASTGQENIQYF
D: NA; size: NA; J: TRBJ2-7; V: TRBV14; DNA: TGTGCCAGCAGCCAAGATCTAGGTCGCGAGCAGTACTTC; CDR3: CASSQDLGREQYF
D: TRBD2; size: NA; J: TRBJ2-2; V: TRBV7-3; DNA: TGTGCCAGCAGCCGACTAGCGGGAGGGTCCGGGGAGCTGTTTTTT; CDR3: CASSRLAGGSGELFF
D: TRBD1; size: NA; J: TRBJ1-4; V: TRBV25-1; DNA: TGTGCCAGCGGGGACACCGGGACAGCTAATGAAAAACTGTTTTTT; CDR3: CASGDTGTANEKLFF
D: TRBD2; size: NA; J: TRBJ2-7; V: TRBV6-1; DNA: TGTGCCAGCAGTTCTCCCGGGGCGGGGGTCGACGAGCAGTACTTC; CDR3: CASSSPGAGVDEQYF
D: NA; size: few; J: TRBJ1-2; V: TRBV13; DNA: TGTGCCAGCAGCCGGGACTCCTTCTATGGCTACACCTTC; CDR3: CASSRDSFYGYTF
D: NA; size: once; J: TRBJ2-6; V: TRBV7-9; DNA: TGTGCCAGCAGCTTAAATGGGGCCAACGTCCTGACTTTC; CDR3: CASSLNGANVLTF
D: NA; size: NA; J: TRBJ2-3; V: TRBV19; DNA: TGTGCCAGTACCCAAGGCCACACAGATACGCAGTATTTT; CDR3: CASTQGHTDTQYF
D: NA; size: NA; J: TRBJ2-2; V: TRBV7-9; DNA: TGTGCCAGCAGCCATGCCGGGACGAACACCGGGGAGCTGTTTTTT; CDR3: CASSHAGTNTGELFF
D: NA; size: NA; J: TRBJ2-2; V: TRBV9; DNA: TGTGCCAGCAGCTGGGGGACTGCCACCGGGGAGCTGTTTTTT; CDR3: CASSWGTATGELFF
D: NA; size: few; J: TRBJ1-1; V: TRBV29-1; DNA: TGCAGCGTTGCGGGACGGTTGAACACTGAAGCTTTCTTT; CDR3: CSVAGRLNTEAFF
D: NA; size: NA; J: TRBJ1-1; V: TRBV25-1; DNA: TGTGCCAGCGGCAGGGGAGGGACTGAAGCTTTCTTT; CDR3: CASGRGGTEAFF
D: TRBD1; size: once; J: TRBJ1-3; V: TRBV7-3; DNA: TGTGCCAGCAGCCCGGTTGGGACAGGGGGCCGAAACACCATATATTTT; CDR3: CASSPVGTGGRNTIYF
D: TRBD2; size: NA; J: TRBJ2-2; V: TRBV10-3; DNA: TGTGCCACCACTGGAACTAGCGGGAGGGCGGGAACCGGGGAGCTGTTTTTT; CDR3: CATTGTSGRAGTGELFF
D: TRBD2; size: NA; J: TRBJ2-7; V: TRBV6-5; DNA: TGTGCCAGCAGCAACATAGCGGGAGCTAACGAGCAGTACTTC; CDR3: CASSNIAGANEQYF
D: TRBD2; size: NA; J: TRBJ2-3; V: TRBV6-1; DNA: TGTGCCAGCAGTGAAGCCCCCCTAGCGGGACACGTTGAGACAGATACGCAGTATTTT; CDR3: CASSEAPLAGHVETDTQYF
D: TRBD1; size: once; J: TRBJ1-2; V: TRBV28; DNA: TGTGCCAGCAGTTGGGGAGGGGGCGAATTATATGGCTACACCTTC; CDR3: CASSWGGGELYGYTF
D: NA; size: once; J: TRBJ1-2; V: TRBV28; DNA: TGTGCCAGCAGTTTAGACAGTAACTATGGCTACACCTTC; CDR3: CASSLDSNYGYTF
D: TRBD2; size: NA; J: TRBJ2-1; V: TRBV10-3; DNA: TGTGCCATCAGGAAAGGGGACCTTGATGGCGGGAGGTTCTCCTACAATGAGCAGTTCTTC; CDR3: CAIRKGDLDGGRFSYNEQFF
D: TRBD2; size: NA; J: TRBJ2-3; V: TRBV10-2; DNA: TGCGCCAGCAGTGTCATCCCGGCGGGAGTAAAGGCAGATACGCAGTATTTT; CDR3: CASSVIPAGVKADTQYF
D: NA; size: NA; J: TRBJ1-4; V: TRBV25-1; DNA: TGTGCCAGCAGTGAGCGTCCAGGGAGGGGTAATGAAAAACTGTTTTTT; CDR3: CASSERPGRGNEKLFF
D: TRBD2; size: NA; J: TRBJ2-7; V: TRBV5-6; DNA: TGTGCCAGCAGCCCTGCGCCCGCGGGAGGGGCCTACGAGCAGTACTTC; CDR3: CASSPAPAGGAYEQYF
D: NA; size: few; J: TRBJ1-2; V: TRBV15; DNA: TGTGCCACCAGCAGGTCGCAGGGCGGCTATGGCTACACCTTC; CDR3: CATSRSQGGYGYTF
D: NA; size: NA; J: TRBJ2-7; V: TRBV11-2; DNA: TGTGCCAGCAGCTCCCGGGACGTGCTTATGGCCTTC; CDR3: CASSSRDVLMAF
D: TRBD1; size: NA; J: TRBJ1-1; V: TRBV4-2; DNA: TGTGCCAGCAGCCAAGATGGGAGGGGACAGGTTAGGACTGAAGCTTTCTTT; CDR3: CASSQDGRGQVRTEAFF
D: NA; size: NA; J: TRBJ2-1; V: TRBV18; DNA: TGTGCCAGCTCACCGACCCCGGGACACCCCAATGCGAGCTCCTACAATGAGCAGTTCTTC; CDR3: CASSPTPGHPNASSYNEQFF